Below, 25 T cell receptor beta chains from the same sample are listed, as sequenced in a study of cytomegalovirus exposure and HLA in healthy donors. PCR involved 60 Vbeta and 13 Jbeta primers. Sequencing used immunoSEQ multiplex PCR; TCRdb keeps in-frame clones, though not all of them. The sample carries about 170,000 clones, around 74% recorded once. Source material: PBMCs. The receptors were sampled from a female donor in good health and CMV-seronegative.

The CDR3 region has the DNA TGTGCCAGCATCGAGCGGACGGGAGAGACCCAGTACTTC. Residues: CASIERTGETQYF. The V gene is TRBV6-1, the J gene TRBJ2-5, with TRBD2 as a possible D gene (5 bases). The germline gives CDR1 MNHNS, CDR2 SASEGT. This CDR3 has 13 amino acids. With 7 bases removed from V and 4 bases from J, the gap between germline ends came to 13 bases.

CDR3 DNA: TGTGCCAGCAGCGTCAGCGGGGTTTTCACAGATACGCAGTATTTT. Translated: CASSVSGVFTDTQYF. The chain couples TRBV9 to TRBJ2-3, with 7 bases aligning to TRBD2. Germline values: CDR1 SGDLS, CDR2 YYNGEE. This CDR3 contains 15 residues. V shed 2 bases and J 2 bases; nucleotides not matched to a gene: 5.

This clone was observed once. The chain has TRBV11-2 and TRBJ2-7; 9 bases fit TRBD1. J gave up 4 bases and V 7 bases, and 8 bases lay outside the gene matches. This CDR3 spans 14 amino acids. The V gene's germline CDR1 is SGHAT and CDR2 FQNNGV. CDR3 loop: CASTPGTGKYEQYF. The CDR3 DNA sequence: TGTGCCAGCACCCCCGGGACAGGGAAATACGAGCAGTACTTC.

The V and J genes are TRBV4-2 and TRBJ2-7; TRBD1 matches 9 bases. The V gene end was trimmed by 0 bases and the J gene end by 11 bases; junction bases not matched to a gene: 5. The CDR3 sequence is 13 residues long. Germline assignment: CDR1 LGHNA and CDR2 YNFKEQ. The CDR3 sequence: CASSQDGTGMEYF. DNA for the CDR3: TGTGCCAGCAGCCAAGATGGGACAGGGATGGAGTACTTC.

This clone has just a few counts. This sequence joins TRBV5-1 and TRBJ2-3; TRBD1 matches 10 bases. J was trimmed by 2 bases and V by 3 bases; bases with no gene match: 6. CDR3 length: 16 amino acids. Germline CDR1 reads SGHRS; CDR2 reads YFSETQ. The CDR3 reads CASSSGTGALTDTQYF. The CDR3 bases are TGCGCCAGCAGCTCGGGGACAGGGGCCCTCACAGATACGCAGTATTTT.

J is TRBJ2-5 and V is TRBV7-2; D unresolved. With the DNA end fitting TRBJ2-7 better, the J assignment may be wrong. CDR1 and CDR2 (germline): SGHTA, FQGNSA. This CDR3 region has 11 residues. DNA of the CDR3: TGTGCCAGCAGCTTAAGTTACGAGCAGTACTTC. This gives the protein CASSLSYEQYF.

The V gene is TRBV19, the J gene TRBJ1-4, with 9 bases identical to TRBD1. Trimming removed 2 bases from V and 11 bases from J; junction bases left unmatched: 6. Germline V gene data show CDR1 as LNHDA and CDR2 as SQIVND (reference sequence). The CDR3 spans 14 residues. CDR3 sequence reads: CASSISGQGTKLFF. The CDR3 nucleotides read TGTGCCAGTAGTATATCCGGACAGGGGACTAAACTGTTTTTT.

The rearrangement links TRBV29-1 to TRBJ1-1; D is possibly TRBD1 (5 bases). CDR1 and CDR2 from the germline V gene are SQVTM and ANQGSEA. The CDR3 contains 14 residues. The V and J ends lost 3 bases and 1 base respectively, with 12 bases between them. CDR3 region: CSVESRQQNTEAFF. The CDR3 DNA is TGCAGCGTTGAGTCTCGACAGCAGAACACTGAAGCTTTCTTT.

The rearrangement links TRBV19 to TRBJ2-1; 8 bases align to TRBD2. Germline CDR1 and CDR2: LNHDA and SQIVND (reference sequence). The CDR3 totals 13 residues. The junction had 8 bases not matched to a gene; V was cut back by 6 bases and J by 10 bases. The CDR3 DNA is TGTGCCAGTAGGGTAGCGGGGACGGGGGAGCAGTTCTTC. It encodes CASRVAGTGEQFF.

V gene TRBV5-8 combines with J gene TRBJ1-5; possibly TRBD1 for D (6 bases). The V and J ends lost 2 bases and 0 bases respectively, with 15 bases between them. The CDR3 runs to 17 residues. CDR1 and CDR2 from the germline V gene are SGHTS and YDEGEE. Here the CDR3 reads CASSLPQGPNSNQPQHF. CDR3 nucleotides: TGTGCCAGCAGCTTACCACAGGGACCGAATAGCAATCAGCCCCAGCATTTT.

V is TRBV4-2 and J is TRBJ2-1, with 9 bases identical to TRBD2. CDR1 LGHNA and CDR2 YNFKEQ come from the germline V gene. The CDR3 runs 17 residues. The junction had 5 bases not matched to a gene; V was cut back by 0 bases and J by 2 bases. Here the CDR3 DNA reads TGTGCCAGCAGCCAAGATGGGCTAGCGGGAACCTACAATGAGCAGTTCTTC. Translated: CASSQDGLAGTYNEQFF.

The chain joins TRBV7-2 to TRBJ2-2; D might be TRBD1 (6 bases). In germline, CDR1 is SGHTA, CDR2 FQGNSA. V shed 4 bases and J shed 9 bases, with 12 bases lying between them. The CDR3 is 13 residues long. The CDR3, as DNA: TGTGCCAGCAGCTCCTACAGGGTCCGGGAGCTGTTTTTT. Translation gives CASSSYRVRELFF.

V and J are TRBV5-6 and TRBJ1-5; D is possibly TRBD1 (5 bases). The ends were cut back, 4 bases at V and 0 bases at J, with 11 bases in the middle. The CDR3 runs 15 residues. Germline CDR1 and CDR2: SGHDT and YYEEEE. The CDR3 protein is CASSVYRFSNQPQHF. As DNA, the CDR3 is TGTGCCAGCAGCGTTTACAGGTTTAGCAATCAGCCCCAGCATTTT.

Only one count was recorded for this clone. V and J are TRBV7-7 and TRBJ2-3; TRBD2 might be the D (5 bases). The CDR3 is made up of 14 amino acids. Trimming took 3 bases from V and 2 from J, leaving 9 bases between them. From germline, CDR1 is SSHAT and CDR2 FNYEAQ (reference sequence). CDR3 nucleotides: TGTGCCAGCAGCTTGAGCGGAACCACAGATACGCAGTATTTT. Residues: CASSLSGTTDTQYF. Full variable domain (outside the CDR3, taken from reference TRBV7-7 and TRBJ2-3): GAGVSQSPRYKVTKRGQDVTLRCDPISSHATLYWYQQALGQGPEFLTYFNYEAQPDKSGLPSDRFSAERPEGSISTLTIQRTEQRDSAMYRCASSLSGTTDTQYFGPGTRLTVL.

This clone was counted a few times. V gene TRBV19 combines with J gene TRBJ1-2, with 7 bases identical to TRBD1. The CDR3 has 14 amino acids. Germline loops: CDR1 LNHDA, CDR2 SQIVND (reference sequence). Germline trimming cut 2 bases from V and 5 bases from J; bases unmatched to any gene: 5. CDR3 sequence (DNA): TGTGCCAGTAGTATATTGGCAGGGGGTTATGGCTACACCTTC. Amino acid sequence: CASSILAGGYGYTF.

V and J are TRBV7-2 and TRBJ2-1, with no clear D. The CDR3 runs 13 residues. V lost 7 bases to trimming and J lost 2 bases, with 9 bases between them. Germline loops: CDR1 SGHTA, CDR2 FQGNSA. The CDR3 region is CASTPEPYNEQFF. Here the CDR3 DNA reads TGTGCCAGCACCCCCGAGCCCTACAATGAGCAGTTCTTC.

This chain links TRBV7-2 with TRBJ1-1; a possible D gene is TRBD1 (6 bases). The germline gives CDR1 SGHTA, CDR2 FQGNSA. This CDR3 contains 13 residues. Trimming removed 5 bases from V and 7 bases from J, with 14 bases in between. This CDR3 is CASSPQTGLEAFF. CDR3 bases: TGTGCCAGCAGCCCCCAGACAGGACTTGAAGCTTTCTTT.

The chain couples TRBV27 to TRBJ2-5; a possible D gene is TRBD2 (6 bases). Between the trimmed V and J ends, which lost 4 bases and 1 base, there was a span of 7 bases. Per germline, CDR1 MNHEY and CDR2 SMNVEV (reference sequence). The length of the CDR3 is 13 residues. The CDR3 DNA sequence: TGTGCCAGCAGTTGGAGGGCCCAAGAGACCCAGTACTTC. This codes for CASSWRAQETQYF.

The chain uses TRBV27 and TRBJ2-5; D may be TRBD1 (5 bases). The germline V gene has CDR1 MNHEY and CDR2 SMNVEV (reference sequence). The CDR3 is 15 residues long. Trimming shortened V by 2 bases and J by 7 bases, and 17 bases separated the two germline ends. The CDR3 DNA reads as TGTGCCAGCAGTTTACGGCAGGGCGGATTGGGGACCCAGTACTTC. This gives the protein CASSLRQGGLGTQYF.

This chain joins TRBV20-1 and TRBJ1-2; 8 nucleotides match TRBD1. Germline V gene lookup returns CDR1 DFQATT and CDR2 SNEGSKA (reference sequence). This CDR3 has 11 amino acids. The V segment lost 6 bases and the J segment 7 bases; nucleotides outside the gene matches: 4. The CDR3 sequence is CSAVQGVGYTF. The CDR3 region has the DNA TGCAGTGCCGTACAGGGGGTTGGCTACACCTTC.

This chain connects TRBV5-4 to TRBJ2-7; 8 bases line up with TRBD1. The germline gives CDR1 SGHNT, CDR2 YYREEE (reference sequence). CDR3 length: 15 amino acids. Trimming at V came to 4 bases and at J to 2 bases, leaving 8 bases not matched to a gene. CDR3 coding DNA: TGTGCCAGCAGCACCCCCGGGACAGGAGCCTACGAGCAGTACTTC. Amino acids: CASSTPGTGAYEQYF.

The rearrangement links TRBV9 to TRBJ2-3; D gene ambiguous. The germline V and J ends were trimmed by 3 bases and 0 bases, with 14 bases remaining between them. This CDR3 contains 16 residues. Germline V lookup: CDR1 SGDLS, CDR2 YYNGEE. The CDR3 DNA reads TGTGCCAGCAGCGCGAGACTCGCCTATAGCACAGATACGCAGTATTTT. Translated, it gives CASSARLAYSTDTQYF.

This clone was recorded once. The chain joins TRBV13 to TRBJ2-3, with D unclear. V lost 2 bases and J lost 0, with 9 bases in between. This CDR3 comprises 15 residues. Looked up from germline, CDR1 is PRHDT and CDR2 is FYEKMQ (reference sequence). CDR3 in amino acids: CASSLRATSTDTQYF. For the CDR3, the DNA is TGTGCCAGCAGCTTACGAGCGACTAGCACAGATACGCAGTATTTT. Complete variable domain (other parts from reference TRBV13 and TRBJ2-3): AAGVIQSPRHLIKEKRETATLKCYPIPRHDTVYWYQQGPGQDPQFLISFYEKMQSDKGSIPDRFSAQQFSDYHSELNMSSLELGDSALYFCASSLRATSTDTQYFGPGTRLTVL.

The chain recombines TRBV5-6 with TRBJ1-2, with D hard to call. This CDR3 region has 14 residues. V lost 4 bases to trimming and J lost 1 base, with 11 bases between them. CDR1 SGHDT and CDR2 YYEEEE come from the germline V gene. CDR3 protein: CASSREFRNYGYTF. The DNA for the CDR3 is TGTGCCAGCAGCAGGGAGTTTCGTAACTATGGCTACACCTTC.

V usage is TRBV11-2 and J usage is TRBJ2-7; TRBD2 matches at 11 bases. CDR3 length: 15 amino acids. Losses at the gene ends were 4 bases for V and 4 bases for J; bases not matched to a gene: 6. CDR1 is SGHAT and CDR2 is FQNNGV in the germline V gene. The CDR3 bases are TGTGCCAGCAGCTCACTAGCGGGAGTGGCGTACGAGCAGTACTTC. It yields the protein CASSSLAGVAYEQYF.